These 3 T cell receptor beta chains were all obtained from the same sample, sequenced in a study of blood T cell repertoires in COVID-19. Some clones are missing from TCRdb's copy, which holds only in-frame ones; the method was immunoSEQ multiplex PCR. This sample has about 270,000 clones, with about 91% found just once. The material sequenced was PBMCs or T cells enriched from blood (not recorded which). The receptors come from a man aged 35 to 55 who had been exposed to COVID-19.

The rearrangement uses TRBV7-9 and TRBJ2-1, with D perhaps TRBD2 (6 bases). The CDR3 totals 15 residues. Trimming stripped 1 base from V and 8 bases from J, with 15 bases between. Germline CDR1 is SEHNR and CDR2 is FQNEAQ (reference sequence). CDR3 DNA: TGTGCCAGCAGCTTAGTGGGAGGAGTAGGGGATGAGCAGTTCTTC. Translating gives CASSLVGGVGDEQFF.

The rearrangement uses TRBV19 and TRBJ1-5, with TRBD1 matching 8 bases. Trimming at V came to 5 bases and at J to 4 bases, leaving 7 bases not matched to a gene. CDR3 length: 15 residues. Germline assignment: CDR1 LNHDA and CDR2 SQIVND (reference sequence). For the CDR3, the DNA is TGTGCCAGTAGTTCTTTCGGGACAGGTAATCAGCCCCAGCATTTT. This codes for CASSSFGTGNQPQHF.

The rearrangement joins TRBV4-2 to TRBJ1-5; D gene ambiguous. In germline, CDR1 is LGHNA, CDR2 YNFKEQ. The CDR3 extends over 16 amino acids. The V end was cut by 0 bases, the J end by 5 bases, with 14 bases between. CDR3 sequence (DNA): TGTGCCAGCAGCCAAGAGATCAGAGGAGGAGATCAGCCCCAGCATTTT. This gives the protein CASSQEIRGGDQPQHF.